One and the same sample provided the 25 T cell receptor beta chains below, sequenced in a study of blood T cell repertoires in COVID-19. Clones were read by immunoSEQ multiplex PCR, and TCRdb kept only the in-frame ones, dropping some. In the table there are 150,000 to 200,000 clones, 80% of which are singletons. The sample was peripheral blood. Receptors were obtained from a man aged 55 to 70 with acute or convalescent COVID-19.

This chain connects TRBV19 to TRBJ2-1, with TRBD2 as a possible D gene (7 bases). The CDR3 is made up of 16 amino acids. Trimming took off 7 bases at V and 4 bases at J, with 20 bases between the two ends. Germline values: CDR1 LNHDA, CDR2 SQIVND (reference sequence). The CDR3 sequence: CASMRGRERTYNEQFF. CDR3 nucleotide sequence: TGTGCCAGTATGAGGGGGAGGGAGCGAACGTACAATGAGCAGTTCTTC.

V gene TRBV9 combines with J gene TRBJ2-1; the D gene is possibly TRBD2 (6 bases). Trimming pared 0 bases from V and 7 bases from J, leaving 17 bases between. Looked up from germline, CDR1 is SGDLS and CDR2 is YYNGEE. The CDR3 loop spans 16 amino acids. The CDR3 loop reads CASSVGLASSGNEQFF. The CDR3 coding sequence is TGTGCCAGCAGCGTAGGTCTGGCTAGCAGCGGGAATGAGCAGTTCTTC.

The J gene is TRBJ1-2, the V gene TRBV5-1; D possibly corresponds to TRBD1 (5 bases). The V end was cut by 4 bases, the J end by 5 bases, with 12 bases between. This CDR3 has 13 residues. CDR1 is SGHRS, CDR2 YFSETQ, per germline. Here the CDR3 reads CASSPGREYGYTF. The CDR3 DNA reads as TGCGCCAGCAGCCCGGGACGGGAGTATGGCTACACCTTC.

J is TRBJ2-1 and V is TRBV7-3, with a weak D call TRBD2 (5 bases). V lost 2 bases and J lost 10, with 21 bases in between. The CDR3 extends over 16 amino acids. Germline CDR1 and CDR2: SGHTA and FQGTGA. In nucleotides, the CDR3 is TGTGCCAGCAGCTTAGCGGCTAGCTCCTACAAAAGCGAGCAGTTCTTC. Translating gives CASSLAASSYKSEQFF.

The V gene is TRBV7-9, the J gene TRBJ1-4; TRBD1 agrees at 7 bases. The CDR3 length is 14 residues. Per germline, CDR1 SEHNR and CDR2 FQNEAQ (reference sequence). The junction had 1 base not matched to a gene; V was cut back by 2 bases and J by 4 bases. CDR3 protein: CASSLRDSNEKLFF. In DNA, the CDR3 is TGTGCCAGCAGCTTACGGGACAGTAATGAAAAACTGTTTTTT.

In nucleotides, the CDR3 is TGTGCCAGTAGTATAGTTGGGACGGGAGATGAAAAACTGTTTTTT. This encodes CASSIVGTGDEKLFF. V and J are TRBV19 and TRBJ1-4, with a tentative D call TRBD1 (5 bases). The CDR3 covers 15 residues. Trimming took off 1 base at V and 6 bases at J, with 12 bases between the two ends. Germline V gene data show CDR1 as LNHDA and CDR2 as SQIVND (reference sequence).

The chain recombines TRBV2 with TRBJ2-7; TRBD2 is a possible D gene (6 bases). Germline CDR1 is SNHLY and CDR2 is FYNNEI. The CDR3 loop spans 12 amino acids. The V gene lost 5 bases and the J gene lost 3 bases, with 8 bases spanning the gap. CDR3 sequence: CASSSGGYEQYF. CDR3 nucleotide sequence: TGTGCCAGCAGTTCCGGGGGCTACGAGCAGTACTTC.

V and J are TRBV19 and TRBJ2-1; 13 nucleotides line up with TRBD2. V was clipped by 4 bases and J by 6 bases; unmatched bases: 15. This CDR3 has 19 residues. Looked up from germline, CDR1 is LNHDA and CDR2 is SQIVND (reference sequence). CDR3 amino acids: CASSTPNIRTSGRGNEQFF. CDR3 DNA sequence: TGTGCCAGTAGTACCCCCAATATACGGACTAGCGGGAGAGGCAATGAGCAGTTCTTC.

The rearrangement links TRBV18 to TRBJ2-4; D uncertain. The germline CDR1 and CDR2 sequences are KGHSH and LQKENI. Trimming cost V 6 bases and J 0 bases, with 9 bases left between them. The CDR3 has 14 residues. Written as DNA, the CDR3 is TGTGCCAGCTCCCGTGCGGAAGCCAAAAACATTCAGTACTTC. Its translation is CASSRAEAKNIQYF.

In this sample, this clone turned up once. J is TRBJ1-2 and V is TRBV5-4; D gene ambiguous. The CDR3 loop spans 14 amino acids. Trimming left V 1 base short and J 3 bases short, with 10 bases between. The germline gives CDR1 SGHNT, CDR2 YYREEE (reference sequence). The CDR3 nucleotides are TGTGCCAGCAGCTTGAGCAGCGCCTACTATGGCTACACCTTC. Translated: CASSLSSAYYGYTF.

J is TRBJ2-7 and V is TRBV27, with D uncertain. Per the germline V gene, CDR1 is MNHEY and CDR2 is SMNVEV (reference sequence). V shed 0 bases and J shed 6 bases, with 12 bases lying between them. The CDR3 loop spans 14 amino acids. CDR3 DNA: TGTGCCAGCAGTTTATCCTCCAGGATAAGCGAGCAGTACTTC. Translated, it gives CASSLSSRISEQYF.

The rearrangement joins TRBV19 to TRBJ2-1; possible D gene TRBD2, 6 bases. V lost 5 bases and J 3 bases, leaving 11 bases between the germline ends. The V gene's germline CDR1 is LNHDA and CDR2 SQIVND (reference sequence). The CDR3 is 14 amino acids. This chain's CDR3 is CASSLVGLYNEQFF. The CDR3, as DNA: TGTGCCAGTAGTTTGGTGGGACTCTACAATGAGCAGTTCTTC. Filled out from reference TRBV19 and TRBJ2-1, the complete variable domain reads DGGITQSPKYLFRKEGQNVTLSCEQNLNHDAMYWYRQDPGQGLRLIYYSQIVNDFQKGDIAEGYSVSREKKESFPLTVTSAQKNPTAFYLCASSLVGLYNEQFFGPGTRLTVL.

The table lists this clone with a count of one. The chain employs TRBV7-3 and TRBJ1-1; no clear D. This CDR3 has 13 amino acids. Trimming removed 2 bases from V and 7 bases from J, with 11 bases in between. The germline CDR1 and CDR2 sequences are SGHTA and FQGTGA. As DNA, the CDR3 is TGTGCCAGCAGCTTATACGCAGAGGGTGAAGCTTTCTTT. Translation: CASSLYAEGEAFF.

V is TRBV6-2 or TRBV6-3 and J is TRBJ2-4; D ambiguous. Germline CDR1 reads MNHEY; CDR2 reads SVGEGT. The CDR3 has 16 residues. Trimming removed 6 bases from V and 0 bases from J, with 15 bases in between. The CDR3 reads CASSLDPGIAKNIQYF. CDR3 bases: TGTGCCAGCAGCCTAGATCCAGGTATAGCCAAAAACATTCAGTACTTC.

J is TRBJ1-5 and V is TRBV6-2 or TRBV6-3, with TRBD1 matching over 12 bases. V lost 6 bases, J lost 7 bases, and 13 bases stayed unmatched. This CDR3 contains 17 residues. CDR1 MNHEY and CDR2 SVGEGT come from the germline V gene. CDR3: CASSRNQGTGGGQPQHF. DNA for the CDR3: TGTGCCAGCAGCCGGAACCAGGGGACAGGGGGCGGCCAGCCCCAGCATTTT.

The V gene is TRBV4-2, the J gene TRBJ1-6; 7 nucleotides line up with TRBD1. Germline trimming cut 0 bases from V and 8 bases from J; bases unmatched to any gene: 13. This CDR3 spans 18 amino acids. From germline, CDR1 is LGHNA and CDR2 YNFKEQ. The CDR3 region is CASSQEGGWPYPDSPLHF. The DNA for the CDR3 is TGTGCCAGCAGCCAAGAAGGGGGCTGGCCTTACCCTGATTCACCCCTCCACTTT.

This clone was seen many times. The rearrangement uses TRBV19 and TRBJ2-7; D uncertain. Trimming took 10 bases from V and 2 from J, leaving 12 bases between them. The CDR3 covers 12 residues. Germline-derived CDR1 and CDR2 are LNHDA and SQIVND (reference sequence). The CDR3 reads CATDTSTYEQYF. The DNA for the CDR3 is TGTGCCACAGACACCTCTACCTACGAGCAGTACTTC.

This clone occurred a few times. V gene TRBV9 combines with J gene TRBJ2-1, with a weak D call TRBD2 (5 bases). CDR1 and CDR2 from the germline V gene are SGDLS and YYNGEE. V was trimmed by 3 bases and J by 7 bases, leaving 14 bases between them. This CDR3 is built from 14 residues. Here the CDR3 reads CASSARGLRNEQFF. As DNA, the CDR3 is TGTGCCAGCAGCGCCCGTGGACTGAGAAATGAGCAGTTCTTC. The full variable domain, its missing parts supplied by reference TRBV9 and TRBJ2-1, is DSGVTQTPKHLITATGQRVTLRCSPRSGDLSVYWYQQSLDQGLQFLIQYYNGEERAKGNILERFSAQQFPDLHSELNLSSLELGDSALYFCASSARGLRNEQFFGPGTRLTVL.

Worth noting for this clone: The same CDR3 also results from other DNA sequences found in this sample. The rearrangement joins TRBV19 to TRBJ2-7, with D possibly being TRBD1 (5 bases). The length of the CDR3 is 14 residues. Germline values: CDR1 LNHDA, CDR2 SQIVND (reference sequence). Trimming removed 3 bases from V and 2 bases from J, with 11 bases in between. CDR3 DNA: TGTGCCAGTAGTATTGGGGCAGGGACCTACGAGCAGTACTTC. Protein: CASSIGAGTYEQYF.

The chain is built from TRBV6-5 and TRBJ1-2; 7 positions agree with TRBD1. Germline V gives CDR1 MNHEY, CDR2 SVGAGI. The CDR3 extends over 13 amino acids. With 10 bases clipped from V and 4 bases from J, the junction kept 9 bases outside the gene matches. The DNA for the CDR3 is TGTGCCATCCGGGGGACAGCAGCCTATGGCTACACCTTC. Its protein product is CAIRGTAAYGYTF.

This clone has just one count. This chain uses TRBV10-3 with TRBJ1-5; a possible D gene is TRBD1 (5 bases). The CDR3 is 16 residues long. V lost 0 bases, J lost 7 bases, and 16 bases lay in between. Looked up from germline, CDR1 is ENHRY and CDR2 is SYGVKD. The CDR3 loop reads CAISESISRVGQPQHF. As DNA, the CDR3 is TGTGCCATCAGTGAGTCGATTAGCAGGGTCGGCCAGCCCCAGCATTTT.

This rearrangement joins TRBV5-1 to TRBJ2-3; no definite D call. The CDR3 covers 13 residues. The V and J ends lost 0 bases and 4 bases respectively, with 6 bases between them. Germline CDR1 SGHRS, CDR2 YFSETQ. The CDR3 loop is CASSLGQADTQYF. CDR3 coding DNA: TGCGCCAGCAGCTTGGGGCAGGCAGATACGCAGTATTTT.

This clone occurred once. The chain is built from TRBV3-1 (or the pseudogene TRBV3-2) and TRBJ1-2; 8 bases fit TRBD1. The CDR3 extends over 15 amino acids. V shed 1 base and J 8 bases; nucleotides not matched to a gene: 9. Germline assignment: CDR1 LGHDT and CDR2 YNNKEL (reference sequence). The DNA for the CDR3 is TGTGCCAGCAGCCAAGGCTGGCAGGGGGCGAAGGGCTACACCTTC. It is translated as CASSQGWQGAKGYTF.

The J gene is TRBJ2-3, the V gene TRBV5-6; 9 bases agree with TRBD1. The CDR3 loop spans 14 amino acids. Germline lookup yields CDR1 SGHDT and CDR2 YYEEEE. The trim removed 0 bases at V and 5 bases at J, leaving 1 base unmatched. The CDR3 DNA sequence: TGTGCCAGCAGCTTGGGGACAGGGGTAGATACGCAGTATTTT. Encoded protein: CASSLGTGVDTQYF. The full variable domain, completed using reference TRBV5-6 and TRBJ2-3, is DAGVTQSPTHLIKTRGQQVTLRCSPKSGHDTVSWYQQALGQGPQFIFQYYEEEERQRGNFPDRFSGHQFPNYSSELNVNALLLGDSALYLCASSLGTGVDTQYFGPGTRLTVL.

Written as DNA, the CDR3 is TGCGCCAGCAGCCCCGACGGGAAGGGTAGGGACATTCAGTACTTC. This sequence encodes CASSPDGKGRDIQYF. The gene calls are TRBV4-3 and TRBJ2-4, with TRBD2 as a possible D gene (5 bases). Germline V gives CDR1 LGHNA, CDR2 YSLEER. The CDR3 is made up of 15 amino acids. V dropped 4 bases and J dropped 8 bases, with 18 bases sitting between them.